This TCR beta chain is drawn from a study of T cells in localized non-small cell lung cancer. General study results and limits: Across samples, adjacent lung featured a median roughly 50 of the top 100 tumor clones. Clonality peaked in uninvolved adjacent lung rather than tumor.

Germline V gene sequence: CDR1 LNHDA, CDR2 SQIVND (reference sequence). Trimming cost V 10 bases and J 4 bases, with 20 bases left between them. The CDR3 is 16 amino acids. Using immunoSEQ multiplex PCR, the repertoire was profiled, and TCRdb retains in-frame clones only, with some absent. Here the sample spans roughly 35,000 clones, just over 90% being singletons. Note on this clone: Its specificity is not known.

J is TRBJ1-6 and V is TRBV19; perhaps TRBD1 as D (6 bases). The specimen comprised peripheral blood, sampled before any cancer treatment. This clonotype originated in a female donor at least 60 years old with stage I lung adenocarcinoma. The CDR3 coding sequence is TGTGCCACAAACCAGGAGGGACACGGATATAATTCACCCCTCCACTTT. Translated, it gives CATNQEGHGYNSPLHF.